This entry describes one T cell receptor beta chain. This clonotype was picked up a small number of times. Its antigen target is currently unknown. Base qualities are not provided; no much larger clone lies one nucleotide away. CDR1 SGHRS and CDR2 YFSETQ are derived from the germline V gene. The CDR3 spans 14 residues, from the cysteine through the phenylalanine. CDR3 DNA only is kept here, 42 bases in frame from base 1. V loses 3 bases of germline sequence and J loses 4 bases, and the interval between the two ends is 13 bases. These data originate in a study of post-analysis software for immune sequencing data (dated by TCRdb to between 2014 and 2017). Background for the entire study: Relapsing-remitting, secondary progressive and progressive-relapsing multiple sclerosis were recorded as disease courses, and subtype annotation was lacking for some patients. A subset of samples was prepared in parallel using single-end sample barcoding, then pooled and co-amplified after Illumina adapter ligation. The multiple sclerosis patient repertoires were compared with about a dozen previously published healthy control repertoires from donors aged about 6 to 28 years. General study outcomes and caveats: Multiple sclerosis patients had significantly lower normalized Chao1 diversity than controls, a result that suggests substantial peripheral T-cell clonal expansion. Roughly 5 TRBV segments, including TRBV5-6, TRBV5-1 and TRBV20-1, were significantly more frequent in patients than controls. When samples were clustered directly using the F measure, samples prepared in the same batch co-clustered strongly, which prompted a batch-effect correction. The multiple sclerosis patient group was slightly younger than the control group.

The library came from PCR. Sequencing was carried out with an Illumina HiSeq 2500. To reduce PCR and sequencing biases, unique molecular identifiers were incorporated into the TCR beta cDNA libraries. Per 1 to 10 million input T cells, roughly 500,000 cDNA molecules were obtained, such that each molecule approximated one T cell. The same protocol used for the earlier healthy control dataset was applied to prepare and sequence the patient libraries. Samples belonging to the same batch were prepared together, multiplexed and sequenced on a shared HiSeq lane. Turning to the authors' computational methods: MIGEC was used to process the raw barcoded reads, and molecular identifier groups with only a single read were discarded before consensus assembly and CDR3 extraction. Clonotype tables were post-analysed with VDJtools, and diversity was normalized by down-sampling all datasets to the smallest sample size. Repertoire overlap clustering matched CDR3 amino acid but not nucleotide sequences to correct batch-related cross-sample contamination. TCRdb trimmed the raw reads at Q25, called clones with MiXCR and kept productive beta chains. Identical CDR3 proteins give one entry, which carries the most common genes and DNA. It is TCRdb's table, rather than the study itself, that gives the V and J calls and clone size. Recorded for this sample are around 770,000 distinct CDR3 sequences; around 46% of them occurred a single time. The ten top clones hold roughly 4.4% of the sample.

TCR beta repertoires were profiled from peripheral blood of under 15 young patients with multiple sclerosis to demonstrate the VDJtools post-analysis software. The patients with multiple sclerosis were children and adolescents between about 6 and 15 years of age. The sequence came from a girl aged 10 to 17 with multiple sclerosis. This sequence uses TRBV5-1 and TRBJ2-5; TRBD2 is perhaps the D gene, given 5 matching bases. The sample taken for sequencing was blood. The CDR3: CASSSRRYRETQYF. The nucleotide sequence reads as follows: TGCGCCAGCAGCTCGCGGAGGTATCGAGAGACCCAGTACTTC.